Following are 21 T cell receptor beta chains from one sample sequenced in a study of T cells in tumors after PD-1 blockade. The method was immunoSEQ multiplex PCR; TCRdb's version includes in-frame clones alone and lacks a portion of them. Of approximately 60,000 clones detected, about 74% appear once; the ten largest clones hold about 4.8%. The specimen comprised PBMCs, sampled after anti-PD-1 treatment. The source is a human donor with basal cell carcinoma.

In this sample, this clone turned up a few times. The rearrangement joins TRBV5-1 to TRBJ2-1; TRBD1 matches 9 bases. This CDR3 has 15 residues. The germline V gene encodes CDR1 SGHRS and CDR2 YFSETQ. V dropped 3 bases and J dropped 5; count of bases not matched to a gene: 6. CDR3 DNA sequence: TGCGCCAGCAGCTCCCGGGACAGGGCCCACAATGAGCAGTTCTTC. This codes for CASSSRDRAHNEQFF.

This clone appeared once. V and J are TRBV27 and TRBJ1-4; D is possibly TRBD1 (5 bases). CDR1 and CDR2 (germline): MNHEY, SMNVEV (reference sequence). The CDR3 runs 16 residues. V dropped 5 bases and J dropped 7 bases, with 20 bases sitting between them. The chain's CDR3 is CASSHGSGVLGEKLFF. The DNA for the CDR3 is TGTGCCAGCAGTCACGGGTCGGGGGTATTGGGTGAAAAACTGTTTTTT. The full variable domain, in which reference TRBV27 and TRBJ1-4 provide the parts outside the CDR3, is EAQVTQNPRYLITVTGKKLTVTCSQNMNHEYMSWYRQDPGLGLRQIYYSMNVEVTDKGDVPEGYKVSRKEKRNFPLILESPSPNQTSLYFCASSHGSGVLGEKLFFGSGTQLSVL.

The CDR3 bases are TGTGCCAGCAGCTTTCCGGGCTCTGGAAACACCATATATTTT. As protein: CASSFPGSGNTIYF. The chain combines TRBV7-9 with TRBJ1-3, with D hard to call. Germline CDR1 SEHNR, CDR2 FQNEAQ (reference sequence). CDR3 length: 14 amino acids. Trimming removed 3 bases from V and 0 bases from J, with 6 bases in between.

The CDR3: CASLGRDRTYEQYF. CDR3 in DNA: TGTGCCAGTTTAGGACGGGACCGGACCTACGAGCAGTACTTC. J is TRBJ2-7 and V is TRBV2; D may correspond to TRBD1 or TRBD2 (5 bases each). This CDR3 region has 14 residues. Germline values: CDR1 SNHLY, CDR2 FYNNEI. The ends were cut back, 9 bases at V and 2 bases at J, with 17 bases in the middle.

This clone turned up a few times. This rearrangement joins TRBV5-4 to TRBJ2-2; weak D call: TRBD1 (6 bases). V lost 5 bases, J lost 1 base, and 12 bases lay in between. The CDR3 is 15 residues long. The germline gives CDR1 SGHNT, CDR2 YYREEE (reference sequence). CDR3 coding DNA: TGTGCCAGCAGTAGGGACATCCTGAACACCGGGGAGCTGTTTTTT. It codes for CASSRDILNTGELFF.

This clone was observed a handful of times. The rearrangement links TRBV6-1 to TRBJ2-2; D is unclear. V was pared by 1 base and J by 4 bases, with 13 bases between. The CDR3 loop spans 16 amino acids. CDR1 MNHNS and CDR2 SASEGT come from the germline V gene. The CDR3 DNA reads as TGTGCCAGCAGTGAAGGGGCCAGATTCGGCACCGGGGAGCTGTTTTTT. Protein sequence: CASSEGARFGTGELFF.

The J gene is TRBJ2-1, the V gene TRBV2, with D possibly matching TRBD2 (5 bases). Germline assignment: CDR1 SNHLY and CDR2 FYNNEI. V lost 4 bases and J lost 0, with 13 bases in between. This CDR3 is 16 amino acids long. Written as DNA, the CDR3 is TGTGCCAGCAGTGCCCGGGGAACAAGCTCCTACAATGAGCAGTTCTTC. Translated: CASSARGTSSYNEQFF.

This clone was seen a few times. The chain joins TRBV2 to TRBJ1-1; 7 nucleotides match TRBD1. V lost 7 bases to trimming and J lost 6 bases; unmatched junction nucleotides: 5. CDR1 and CDR2 from the germline V gene are SNHLY and FYNNEI. The CDR3 runs to 12 residues. The CDR3 bases are TGTGCCAGCATCGAGGGGGCGGCTGAAGCTTTCTTT. Translation: CASIEGAAEAFF.

The V gene is TRBV29-1, the J gene TRBJ2-3; possibly TRBD2 for D (7 bases). The V gene's germline CDR1 is SQVTM and CDR2 ANQGSEA. This CDR3 has 15 amino acids. The V and J ends lost 3 bases and 4 bases respectively, with 17 bases between them. CDR3 region: CSVEGGEQGSDTQYF. In nucleotides, the CDR3 is TGCAGCGTTGAGGGAGGGGAACAGGGCTCAGATACGCAGTATTTT.

The chain carries TRBV7-9 and TRBJ1-4; the D gene is possibly TRBD1 (6 bases). The V end lost 1 base, the J end lost 8 bases, and 17 bases lay between the germline ends. Germline lookup yields CDR1 SEHNR and CDR2 FQNEAQ (reference sequence). CDR3 length equals 16 residues. CDR3 nucleotides: TGTGCCAGCAGCTTAGGGTCCGGGGGGCTTAACGAAAAACTGTTTTTT. Residues: CASSLGSGGLNEKLFF. The whole variable domain, remainder taken from reference TRBV7-9 and TRBJ1-4, is DTGVSQNPRHKITKRGQNVTFRCDPISEHNRLYWYRQTLGQGPEFLTYFQNEAQLEKSRLLSDRFSAERPKGSFSTLEIQRTEQGDSAMYLCASSLGSGGLNEKLFFGSGTQLSVL.

The V call is TRBV5-1, the J call TRBJ2-2; 7 bases line up with TRBD2. Germline CDR1 and CDR2: SGHRS and YFSETQ. V lost 6 bases and J lost 4; bases outside the gene matches: 9. The CDR3 extends over 15 amino acids. Here the CDR3 DNA reads TGCGCCAGCAAAAGCGGGGTGCTTTCCACCGGGGAGCTGTTTTTT. Its translation: CASKSGVLSTGELFF. The entire variable domain, with the rest obtained from reference TRBV5-1 and TRBJ2-2, is as follows: KAGVTQTPRYLIKTRGQQVTLSCSPISGHRSVSWYQQTPGQGLQFLFEYFSETQRNKGNFPGRFSGRQFSNSRSEMNVSTLELGDSALYLCASKSGVLSTGELFFGEGSRLTVL.

The chain recombines TRBV7-6 with TRBJ1-1, with D maybe TRBD1 (5 bases). CDR1 SGHVS and CDR2 FNYEAQ come from the germline V gene. The CDR3 spans 12 residues. Between the trimmed V and J ends, which lost 3 bases and 5 bases, there was a span of 7 bases. Here the CDR3 DNA reads TGTGCCAGCAGCTTCGAGGGGACTGAAGCTTTCTTT. This codes for CASSFEGTEAFF.

This clone was seen a single time. This chain links TRBV6-5 with TRBJ2-2, with 8 nucleotides matching TRBD2. The CDR3 runs to 14 residues. Unmatched junction bases numbered 3, after V lost 6 bases and J lost 3 bases. The germline V gene encodes CDR1 MNHEY and CDR2 SVGAGI. DNA of the CDR3: TGTGCCAGCAGGAGCGGGGGTCACACCGGGGAGCTGTTTTTT. Amino acid sequence: CASRSGGHTGELFF.

V and J are TRBV5-4 and TRBJ2-7; a weak D match, TRBD2 (5 bases). This CDR3 has 12 amino acids. The germline V and J ends were trimmed by 0 bases and 6 bases, with 7 bases remaining between them. In germline, CDR1 is SGHNT, CDR2 YYREEE (reference sequence). CDR3 loop: CASSLERAEQYF. The CDR3 region has the DNA TGTGCCAGCAGCTTGGAGAGGGCCGAGCAGTACTTC. Supplemented by reference TRBV5-4 and TRBJ2-7, the full variable domain reads ETGVTQSPTHLIKTRGQQVTLRCSSQSGHNTVSWYQQALGQGPQFIFQYYREEENGRGNFPPRFSGLQFPNYSSELNVNALELDDSALYLCASSLERAEQYFGPGTRLTVT.

J is TRBJ2-2 and V is TRBV6-4; D may be TRBD1 (7 bases). This CDR3 spans 14 amino acids. Germline V gene lookup returns CDR1 MRHNA and CDR2 SNTAGT. Trimming took off 4 bases at V and 5 bases at J, with 11 bases between the two ends. The chain's CDR3 is CASSAAGGTGELFF. Written as DNA, the CDR3 is TGTGCCAGCAGTGCAGCAGGGGGGACCGGGGAGCTGTTTTTT.

V gene TRBV6-5 combines with J gene TRBJ2-2; a possible D gene is TRBD1 (6 bases). Per the germline V gene, CDR1 is MNHEY and CDR2 is SVGAGI. The germline V and J ends were trimmed by 7 bases and 5 bases, with 14 bases remaining between them. The CDR3 sequence is 14 residues long. The CDR3 bases are TGTGCCAGCACCCCCGAGGACAGAACCGGGGAGCTGTTTTTT. It codes for CASTPEDRTGELFF.

This chain connects TRBV4-1 to TRBJ2-3, with D possibly TRBD1 on 6 matching bases. The CDR3 is made up of 17 amino acids. V shed 4 bases and J shed 1 base, with 18 bases lying between them. Germline V gene lookup returns CDR1 MGHRA and CDR2 YSYEKL. The CDR3 nucleotides are TGCGCCAGCAGCCCGCTGGATTTGCGACAGGGCACAGATACGCAGTATTTT. Its protein product is CASSPLDLRQGTDTQYF.

V and J are TRBV6-5 and TRBJ1-1; 11 nucleotides agree with TRBD1. Germline CDR1 is MNHEY and CDR2 is SVGAGI. V was clipped by 4 bases and J by 10 bases; unmatched bases: 8. This CDR3 contains 14 residues. The CDR3 reads CASSSGTGGRGAFF. CDR3 in DNA: TGTGCCAGCAGTTCCGGGACAGGGGGTCGGGGAGCTTTCTTT.

The chain has TRBV27 and TRBJ2-7; the D gene is possibly TRBD2 (7 bases). V dropped 3 bases and J dropped 2 bases, with 11 bases sitting between them. CDR1 and CDR2 from the germline V gene are MNHEY and SMNVEV (reference sequence). The CDR3 runs 14 residues. In nucleotides, the CDR3 is TGTGCCAGCAGTTTGGGGGGGGGCCCCTACGAGCAGTACTTC. Translated, it gives CASSLGGGPYEQYF.

The chain carries TRBV3-1 (or the pseudogene TRBV3-2) and TRBJ1-2; TRBD1 aligns across 7 bases. Germline V gene lookup returns CDR1 LGHDT and CDR2 YNNKEL (reference sequence). CDR3 size: 15 residues. The V and J ends lost 3 bases and 0 bases, in that order; junction bases with no gene match: 4. This CDR3 is CASSHWDSSNYGYTF. In DNA form, the CDR3 reads TGTGCCAGCAGCCATTGGGACAGCTCTAACTATGGCTACACCTTC.

This rearrangement joins TRBV19 to TRBJ2-1; tentative D call: TRBD2 (6 bases). The CDR3 spans 11 residues. V gave up 11 bases and J gave up 10 bases, with 15 bases separating them. Per the germline V gene, CDR1 is LNHDA and CDR2 is SQIVND (reference sequence). CDR3: CAAPGGEEQFF. CDR3 in DNA: TGTGCCGCCCCCGGGGGAGAGGAGCAGTTCTTC.